The 5 T cell receptor beta chains given below trace back to one sample, sequenced in a study of T cell changes during pregnancy in multiple sclerosis. Assay used: immunoSEQ multiplex PCR; TCRdb lists only in-frame clones, some missing. The sample holds roughly 65,000 clones; about 93% are singletons and the top ten take less than 1.5%. Source: peripheral blood, taken in the third trimester of pregnancy. The receptors here all came from a female donor in good health, enrolled as a control in a pregnancy study.

The chain uses TRBV7-9 and TRBJ2-3; 13 bases fit TRBD2. The CDR3 covers 17 residues. Per the germline V gene, CDR1 is SEHNR and CDR2 is FQNEAQ (reference sequence). V gave up 0 bases and J gave up 1 base; unmatched junction bases: 1. This CDR3 is CASSLAGTSGGTDTQYF. The CDR3 DNA follows: TGTGCCAGCAGCTTAGCAGGGACTAGCGGGGGCACAGATACGCAGTATTTT.

The V call is TRBV14, the J call TRBJ1-3; 7 bases agree with TRBD1. The CDR3 extends over 15 amino acids. CDR1 is SGHDN and CDR2 is FVKESK in the germline V gene. Trimming removed 5 bases from V and 6 bases from J; junction bases left unmatched: 10. The CDR3 sequence: CASSKRDSFENTIYF. The CDR3 DNA is TGTGCCAGCAGCAAACGGGACAGTTTCGAAAACACCATATATTTT.

J is TRBJ1-1 and V is TRBV11-3, with D uncertain. The CDR3 extends over 13 amino acids. Looked up from germline, CDR1 is SGHNT and CDR2 is YENEEA. Trimming removed 0 bases from V and 1 base from J, with 3 bases in between. The CDR3 is CASSLDRNTEAFF. DNA for the CDR3: TGTGCCAGCAGCTTAGACAGGAACACTGAAGCTTTCTTT.

The chain employs TRBV29-1 and TRBJ2-7; D is perhaps TRBD1 (6 bases). The CDR3 has 13 residues. Germline CDR1 and CDR2: SQVTM and ANQGSEA. Trimming removed 5 bases at V and 6 bases at J, with 17 bases between. The CDR3 sequence is CSVPSLTGVEQYF. In DNA form, the CDR3 reads TGCAGCGTTCCCTCCTTGACAGGAGTCGAGCAGTACTTC.

The V call is TRBV19, the J call TRBJ1-1; tentative D call: TRBD1 (6 bases). The CDR3 totals 15 residues. The V gene lost 3 bases and the J gene lost 2 bases, with 13 bases spanning the gap. The germline V gene encodes CDR1 LNHDA and CDR2 SQIVND (reference sequence). This CDR3 is CASSIAGTPNTEAFF. In DNA, the CDR3 is TGTGCCAGTAGTATTGCCGGGACACCTAACACTGAAGCTTTCTTT.